This TCR beta chain was documented in a study of shared clonotypes between healthy human individuals. About the research overall: In total, the donors were two women and three men aged 18 to 49.

There are 15 residues in the CDR3. Germline CDR1 is MNHNS and CDR2 is SASEGT. V gave up 4 bases and J gave up 8 bases, with 20 bases separating them. On this clone itself: Its target is not known.

Study findings and constraints: Rarefaction demonstrated incomplete sorted-subset sequencing despite large depth. The study found lower generation probabilities in non-shared clonotypes than in those shared by all four donors.

The deep-level immunoSEQ assay was used. Generated by immunoSEQ multiplex PCR, the TCRdb table keeps only in-frame clones and is missing some. Here the sample spans roughly 530,000 clones, approximately 95% being singletons. The gene calls are TRBV6-1 and TRBJ1-2, with D possibly matching TRBD1 (6 bases). Sequenced material: naive CD4+ T cells sorted from blood. Subset denoted: CD45RA+ positively selected. This receptor was identified in a woman aged 30 to 39 in good health. The CDR3 loop reads CASSARVRDINGYTF. CDR3 nucleotide sequence: TGTGCCAGCAGTGCCCGGGTGCGGGACATTAACGGCTACACCTTC.